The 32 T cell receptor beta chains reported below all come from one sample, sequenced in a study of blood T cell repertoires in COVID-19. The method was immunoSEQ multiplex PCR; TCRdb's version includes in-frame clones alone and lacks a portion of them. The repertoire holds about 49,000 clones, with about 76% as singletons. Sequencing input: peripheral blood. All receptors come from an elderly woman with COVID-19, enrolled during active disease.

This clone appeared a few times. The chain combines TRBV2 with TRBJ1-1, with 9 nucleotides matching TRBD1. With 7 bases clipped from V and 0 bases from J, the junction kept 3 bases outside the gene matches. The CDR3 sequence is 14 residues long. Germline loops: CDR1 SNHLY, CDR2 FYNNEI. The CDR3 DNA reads TGTGCCAGCAATGGACAGGGGTTGAACACTGAAGCTTTCTTT. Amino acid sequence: CASNGQGLNTEAFF.

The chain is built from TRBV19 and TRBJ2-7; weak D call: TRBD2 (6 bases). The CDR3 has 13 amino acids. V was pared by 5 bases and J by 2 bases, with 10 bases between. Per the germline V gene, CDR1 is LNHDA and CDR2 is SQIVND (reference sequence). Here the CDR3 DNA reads TGTGCCAGTAGTGCCGCGGGGACCTACGAGCAGTACTTC. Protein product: CASSAAGTYEQYF.

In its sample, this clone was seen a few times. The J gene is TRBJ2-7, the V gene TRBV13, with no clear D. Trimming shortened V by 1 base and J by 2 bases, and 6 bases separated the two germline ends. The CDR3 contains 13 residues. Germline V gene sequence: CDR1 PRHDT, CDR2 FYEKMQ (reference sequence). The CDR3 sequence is CASSLVGTYEQYF. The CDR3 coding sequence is TGTGCCAGCAGCTTAGTCGGTACCTACGAGCAGTACTTC.

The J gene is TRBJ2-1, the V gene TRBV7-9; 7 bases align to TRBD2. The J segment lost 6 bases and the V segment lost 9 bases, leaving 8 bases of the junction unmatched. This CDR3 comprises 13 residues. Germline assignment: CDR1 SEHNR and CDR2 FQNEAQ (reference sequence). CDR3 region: CARGGSESNEQFF. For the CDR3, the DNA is TGTGCCAGGGGCGGGAGTGAGAGCAATGAGCAGTTCTTC.

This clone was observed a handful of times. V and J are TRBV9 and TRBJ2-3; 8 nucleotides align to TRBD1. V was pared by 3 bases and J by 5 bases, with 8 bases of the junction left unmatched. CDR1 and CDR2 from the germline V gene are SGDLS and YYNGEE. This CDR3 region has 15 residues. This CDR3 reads CASSALQGAEDTQYF. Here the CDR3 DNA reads TGTGCCAGCAGCGCGCTTCAGGGGGCTGAAGATACGCAGTATTTT.

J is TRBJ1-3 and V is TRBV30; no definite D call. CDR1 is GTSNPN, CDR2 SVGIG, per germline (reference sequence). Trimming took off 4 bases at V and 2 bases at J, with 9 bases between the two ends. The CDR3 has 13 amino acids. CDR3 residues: CAWNRQAGNTIYF. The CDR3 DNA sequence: TGTGCCTGGAACCGACAAGCTGGAAACACCATATATTTT.

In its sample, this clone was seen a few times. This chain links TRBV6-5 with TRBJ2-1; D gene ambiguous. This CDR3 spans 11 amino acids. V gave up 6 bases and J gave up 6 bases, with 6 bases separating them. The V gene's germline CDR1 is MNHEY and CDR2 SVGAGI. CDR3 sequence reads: CASRIGNEQFF. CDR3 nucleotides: TGTGCCAGCAGGATCGGCAATGAGCAGTTCTTC.

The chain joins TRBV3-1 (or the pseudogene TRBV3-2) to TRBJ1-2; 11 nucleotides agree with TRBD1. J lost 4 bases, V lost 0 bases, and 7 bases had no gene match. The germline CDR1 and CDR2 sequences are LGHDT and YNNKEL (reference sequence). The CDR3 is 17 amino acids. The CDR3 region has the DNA TGTGCCAGCAGCCAAGATATCGGGACAGGGGGGGGCTATGGCTACACCTTC. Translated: CASSQDIGTGGGYGYTF.

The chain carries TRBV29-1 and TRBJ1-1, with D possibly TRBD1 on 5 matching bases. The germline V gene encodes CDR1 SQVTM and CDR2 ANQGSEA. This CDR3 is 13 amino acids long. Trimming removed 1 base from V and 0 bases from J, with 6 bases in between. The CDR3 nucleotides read TGCAGCGTTGAAGGGGGCTTGAACACTGAAGCTTTCTTT. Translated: CSVEGGLNTEAFF.

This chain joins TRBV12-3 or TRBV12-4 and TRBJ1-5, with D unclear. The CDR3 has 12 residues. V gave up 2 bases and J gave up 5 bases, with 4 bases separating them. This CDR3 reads CASSLRYQPQHF. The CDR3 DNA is TGTGCCAGCAGTTTACGGTATCAGCCCCAGCATTTT.

CDR3 bases: TGTGCCAGCAGCGCGCGCGGGGGACTAGCGGGAGCCGAGCAGTACTTC. Its protein product is CASSARGGLAGAEQYF. The chain couples TRBV9 to TRBJ2-7; 14 nucleotides agree with TRBD2. Germline CDR1 reads SGDLS; CDR2 reads YYNGEE. V was pared by 3 bases and J by 6 bases, with 8 bases of the junction left unmatched. CDR3 length equals 16 residues.

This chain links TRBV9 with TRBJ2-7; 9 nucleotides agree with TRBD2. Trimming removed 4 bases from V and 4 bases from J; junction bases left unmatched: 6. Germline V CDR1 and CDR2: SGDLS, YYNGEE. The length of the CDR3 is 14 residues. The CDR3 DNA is TGTGCCAGCAGCAAGAGCGGGAGGTTATACGAGCAGTACTTC. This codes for CASSKSGRLYEQYF. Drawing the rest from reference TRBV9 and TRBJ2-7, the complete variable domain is DSGVTQTPKHLITATGQRVTLRCSPRSGDLSVYWYQQSLDQGLQFLIQYYNGEERAKGNILERFSAQQFPDLHSELNLSSLELGDSALYFCASSKSGRLYEQYFGPGTRLTVT.

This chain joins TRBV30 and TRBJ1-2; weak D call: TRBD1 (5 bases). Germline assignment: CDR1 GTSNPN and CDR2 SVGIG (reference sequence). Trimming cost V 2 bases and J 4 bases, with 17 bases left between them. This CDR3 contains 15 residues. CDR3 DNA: TGTGCCTGGAGTCCCCCTGACAGCAGAATCTATGGCTACACCTTC. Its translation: CAWSPPDSRIYGYTF. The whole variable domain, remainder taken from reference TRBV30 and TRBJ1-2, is SQTIHQWPATLVQPVGSPLSLECTVEGTSNPNLYWYRQAAGRGLQLLFYSVGIGQISSEVPQNLSASRPQDRQFILSSKKLLLSDSGFYLCAWSPPDSRIYGYTFGSGTRLTVV.

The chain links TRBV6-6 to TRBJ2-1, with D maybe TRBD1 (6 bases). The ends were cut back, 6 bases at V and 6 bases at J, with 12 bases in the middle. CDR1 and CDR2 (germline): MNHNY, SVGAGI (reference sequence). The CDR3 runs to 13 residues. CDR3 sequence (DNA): TGTGCCAGCAGCCACCCCAGGGGCAATGAGCAGTTCTTC. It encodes CASSHPRGNEQFF.

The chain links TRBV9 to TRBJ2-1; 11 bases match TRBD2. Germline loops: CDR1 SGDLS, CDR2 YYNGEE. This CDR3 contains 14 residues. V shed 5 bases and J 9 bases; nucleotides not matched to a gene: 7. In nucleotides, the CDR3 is TGTGCCAGCAGTCTAACTAGCGGGAGTGGTGAGCAGTTCTTC. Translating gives CASSLTSGSGEQFF.

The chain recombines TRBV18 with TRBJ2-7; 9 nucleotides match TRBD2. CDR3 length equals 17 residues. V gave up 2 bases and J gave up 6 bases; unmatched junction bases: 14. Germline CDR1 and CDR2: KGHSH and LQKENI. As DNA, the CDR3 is TGTGCCAGCTCACCAAATTTGGTCCGGGCGGGAGGGCCCGAGCAGTACTTC. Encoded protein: CASSPNLVRAGGPEQYF.

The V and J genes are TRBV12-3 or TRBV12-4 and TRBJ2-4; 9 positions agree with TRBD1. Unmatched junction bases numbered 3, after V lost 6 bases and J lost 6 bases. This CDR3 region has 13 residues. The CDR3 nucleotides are TGTGCCAGCAGCACAGGGGGCAGAAACATTCAGTACTTC. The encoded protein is CASSTGGRNIQYF.

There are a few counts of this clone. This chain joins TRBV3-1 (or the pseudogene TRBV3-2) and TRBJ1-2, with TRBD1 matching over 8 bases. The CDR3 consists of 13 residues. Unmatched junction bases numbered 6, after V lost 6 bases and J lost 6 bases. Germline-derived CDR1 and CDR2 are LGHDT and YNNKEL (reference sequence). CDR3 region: CASRHRGEDGYTF. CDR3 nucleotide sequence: TGTGCCAGCAGGCACAGGGGGGAGGATGGCTACACCTTC.

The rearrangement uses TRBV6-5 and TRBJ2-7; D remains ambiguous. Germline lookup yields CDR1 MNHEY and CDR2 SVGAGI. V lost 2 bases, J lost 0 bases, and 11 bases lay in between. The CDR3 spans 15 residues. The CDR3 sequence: CASSYGSGYSYEQYF. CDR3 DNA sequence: TGTGCCAGCAGTTACGGTTCAGGCTACTCCTACGAGCAGTACTTC.

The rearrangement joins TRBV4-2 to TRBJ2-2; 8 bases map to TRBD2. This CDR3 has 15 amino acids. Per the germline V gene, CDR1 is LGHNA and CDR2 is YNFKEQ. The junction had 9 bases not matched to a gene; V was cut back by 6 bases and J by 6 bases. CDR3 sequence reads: CASRGFSGNAGELFF. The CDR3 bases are TGTGCCAGCAGAGGGTTTAGCGGGAATGCCGGGGAGCTGTTTTTT.

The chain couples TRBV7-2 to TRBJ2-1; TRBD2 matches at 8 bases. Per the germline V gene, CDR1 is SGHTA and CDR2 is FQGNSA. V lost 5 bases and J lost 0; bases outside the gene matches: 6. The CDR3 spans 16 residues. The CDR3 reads CASSPGGAVSYNEQFF. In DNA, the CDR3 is TGTGCCAGCAGCCCCGGGGGGGCGGTCTCCTACAATGAGCAGTTCTTC.

The CDR3 bases are TGTGCCAGCAGTACGACAGGGGGCGCGGAGACCCAGTACTTC. It is translated as CASSTTGGAETQYF. The chain uses TRBV7-3 and TRBJ2-5, with 10 positions matching TRBD1. The V gene end was trimmed by 6 bases and the J gene end by 5 bases; junction bases not matched to a gene: 6. The CDR3 totals 14 residues. Per germline, CDR1 SGHTA and CDR2 FQGTGA.

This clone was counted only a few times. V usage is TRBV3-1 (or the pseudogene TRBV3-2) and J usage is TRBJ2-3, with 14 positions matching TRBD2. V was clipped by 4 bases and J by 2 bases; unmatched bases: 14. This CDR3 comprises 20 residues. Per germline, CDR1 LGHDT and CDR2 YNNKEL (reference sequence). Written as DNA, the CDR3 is TGTGCCAGCAGCCCGAATCTCGGGACTAGCGGGAGTGGTCCCACAGATACGCAGTATTTT. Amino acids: CASSPNLGTSGSGPTDTQYF.

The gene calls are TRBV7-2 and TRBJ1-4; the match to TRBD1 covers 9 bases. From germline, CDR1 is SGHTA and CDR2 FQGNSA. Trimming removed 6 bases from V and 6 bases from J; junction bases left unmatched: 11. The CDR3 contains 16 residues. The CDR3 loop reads CASRRVRDREDEKLFF. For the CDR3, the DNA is TGTGCCAGCAGACGAGTCCGGGACAGGGAAGATGAAAAACTGTTTTTT. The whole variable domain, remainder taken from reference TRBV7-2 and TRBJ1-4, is GAGVSQSPSNKVTEKGKDVELRCDPISGHTALYWYRQSLGQGLEFLIYFQGNSAPDKSGLPSDRFSAERTGGSVSTLTIQRTQQEDSAVYLCASRRVRDREDEKLFFGSGTQLSVL.

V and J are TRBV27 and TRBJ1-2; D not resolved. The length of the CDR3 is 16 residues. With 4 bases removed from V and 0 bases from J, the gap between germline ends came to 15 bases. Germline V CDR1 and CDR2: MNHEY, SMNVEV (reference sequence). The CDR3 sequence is CASSSHPISSNYGYTF. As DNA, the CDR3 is TGTGCCAGCAGTTCCCACCCGATAAGCTCTAACTATGGCTACACCTTC.

The CDR3 sequence: CASSVSGSSYEQYF. The DNA of the CDR3 is TGCGCCAGCAGTGTTAGCGGTAGCTCCTACGAGCAGTACTTC. The chain carries TRBV10-2 and TRBJ2-7; tentative D call: TRBD2 (6 bases). The germline V gene has CDR1 WSHSY and CDR2 SAAADI. V was cut by 4 bases and J by 0 bases, with 10 bases left in between. CDR3 length: 14 residues.

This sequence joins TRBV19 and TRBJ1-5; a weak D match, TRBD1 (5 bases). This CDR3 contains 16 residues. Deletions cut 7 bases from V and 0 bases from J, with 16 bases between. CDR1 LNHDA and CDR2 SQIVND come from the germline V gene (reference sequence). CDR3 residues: CASNPVGGYSNQPQHF. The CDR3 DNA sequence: TGTGCCAGTAACCCTGTCGGGGGTTATAGCAATCAGCCCCAGCATTTT.

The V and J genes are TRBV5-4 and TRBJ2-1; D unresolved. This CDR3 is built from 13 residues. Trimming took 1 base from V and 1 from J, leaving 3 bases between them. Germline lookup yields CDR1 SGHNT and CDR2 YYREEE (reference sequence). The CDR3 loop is CASSLYSYNEQFF. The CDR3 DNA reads TGTGCCAGCAGCTTGTATTCCTACAATGAGCAGTTCTTC.

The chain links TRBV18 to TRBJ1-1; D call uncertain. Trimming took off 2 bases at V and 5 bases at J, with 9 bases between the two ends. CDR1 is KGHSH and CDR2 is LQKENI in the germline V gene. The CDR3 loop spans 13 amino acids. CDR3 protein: CASSPGMETEAFF. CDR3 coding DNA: TGTGCCAGCTCACCAGGCATGGAGACTGAAGCTTTCTTT.

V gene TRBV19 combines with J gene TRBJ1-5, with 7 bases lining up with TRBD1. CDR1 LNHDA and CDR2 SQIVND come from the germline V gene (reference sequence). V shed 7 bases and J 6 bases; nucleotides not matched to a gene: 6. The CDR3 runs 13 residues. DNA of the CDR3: TGTGCCAGTAACCGGGACAGATCTCAGCCCCAGCATTTT. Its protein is CASNRDRSQPQHF.

The CDR3 region is CASTQDGGSGNTIYF. The CDR3 DNA is TGTGCCAGCACCCAGGACGGAGGCTCTGGAAACACCATATATTTT. J is TRBJ1-3 and V is TRBV6-5, with D unclear. V was shortened by 7 bases and J by 0 bases, with 13 bases between the two germline ends. This CDR3 has 15 amino acids. Germline lookup yields CDR1 MNHEY and CDR2 SVGAGI.

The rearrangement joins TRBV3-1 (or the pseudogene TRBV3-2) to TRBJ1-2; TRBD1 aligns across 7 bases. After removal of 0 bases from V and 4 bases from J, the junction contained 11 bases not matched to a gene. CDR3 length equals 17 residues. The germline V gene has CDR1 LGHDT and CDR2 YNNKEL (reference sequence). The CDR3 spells CASSQDPDRAVVYGYTF. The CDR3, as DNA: TGTGCCAGCAGCCAAGATCCCGACAGGGCCGTCGTCTATGGCTACACCTTC.